In this sample, the clone carrying this TCR beta chain turned up many times. This specimen comes from a study of early T cells in non-severe SARS-CoV-2 infection. Study context: Sequencing of unsorted whole blood was done on bulk RNA, leaving chains unpaired.

The TCR library protocol attached unique molecular identifiers to the individual cDNA molecules. MiXCR was run by TCRdb on the 5' RACE reads, yielding one entry per CDR3 protein. There are almost 45,000 distinct CDR3 sequences in the sample; 6.1% occur only once, and roughly 12% lies in the top ten. V lost 5 bases and J 9 bases, leaving 17 bases between the germline ends. Germline-derived CDR1 and CDR2 are LNHNV and YYDKDF (reference sequence). The CDR3 covers 13 residues. The chain couples TRBV15 to TRBJ2-7; perhaps TRBD1 as D (6 bases). The receptor's source is an adult who was a healthcare worker with PCR-confirmed SARS-CoV-2 infection or an uninfected control (not recorded which). Sequenced input: whole blood. DNA for the CDR3: TGTGCCACCAGCGAGGGGACACAGGGTGGGCAGTACTTC. It translates to CATSEGTQGGQYF.